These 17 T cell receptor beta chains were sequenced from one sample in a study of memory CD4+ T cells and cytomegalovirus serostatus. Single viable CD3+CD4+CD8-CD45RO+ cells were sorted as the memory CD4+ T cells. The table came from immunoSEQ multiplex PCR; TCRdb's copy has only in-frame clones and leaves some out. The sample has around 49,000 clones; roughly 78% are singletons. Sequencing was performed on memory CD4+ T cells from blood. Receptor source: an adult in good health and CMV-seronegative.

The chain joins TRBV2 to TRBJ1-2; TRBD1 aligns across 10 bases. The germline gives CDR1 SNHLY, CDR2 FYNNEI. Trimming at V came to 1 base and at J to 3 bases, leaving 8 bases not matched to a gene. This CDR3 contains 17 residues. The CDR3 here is CASSEEGGTGVHYGYTF. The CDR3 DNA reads TGTGCCAGCAGTGAAGAAGGTGGGACAGGGGTACACTATGGCTACACCTTC.

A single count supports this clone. CDR3 sequence: CATGRGTGELFF. Here the CDR3 DNA reads TGTGCCACCGGAAGGGGCACCGGGGAGCTGTTTTTT. V is TRBV6-1 and J is TRBJ2-2; tentative D call: TRBD1 (5 bases). The length of the CDR3 is 12 residues. With 10 bases removed from V and 4 bases from J, the gap between germline ends came to 10 bases. CDR1 MNHNS and CDR2 SASEGT come from the germline V gene.

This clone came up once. DNA for the CDR3: TGTGCCAGCATTTTCGGACGGGGCCAAGAGACCCAGTACTTC. Protein sequence: CASIFGRGQETQYF. The chain is built from TRBV7-8 and TRBJ2-5, with D maybe TRBD2 (5 bases). There are 14 residues in the CDR3. The V end was cut by 7 bases, the J end by 1 base, with 13 bases between. The germline V gene has CDR1 SGHVS and CDR2 FQNEAQ.

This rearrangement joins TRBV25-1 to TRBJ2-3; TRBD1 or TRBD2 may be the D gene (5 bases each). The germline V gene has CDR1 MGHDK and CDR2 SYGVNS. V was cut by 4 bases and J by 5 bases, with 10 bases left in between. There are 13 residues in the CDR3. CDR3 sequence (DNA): TGTGCCAGCAGTGGCCGAGGGGAAGATACGCAGTATTTT. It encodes CASSGRGEDTQYF.

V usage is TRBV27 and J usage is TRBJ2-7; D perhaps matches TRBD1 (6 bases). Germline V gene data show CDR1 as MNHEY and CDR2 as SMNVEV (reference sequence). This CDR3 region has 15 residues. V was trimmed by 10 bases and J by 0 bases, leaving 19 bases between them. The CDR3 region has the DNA TGTGCCACCGCCTTGGGGACATCTAGCTCCTACGAGCAGTACTTC. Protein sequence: CATALGTSSSYEQYF.

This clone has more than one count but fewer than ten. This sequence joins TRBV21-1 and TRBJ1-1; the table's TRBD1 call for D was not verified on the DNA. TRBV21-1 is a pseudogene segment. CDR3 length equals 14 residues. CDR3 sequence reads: CASSKGWTPSEAFF. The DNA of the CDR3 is TGTGCCAGCAGCAAAGGTTGGACACCATCTGAAGCTTTCTTT.

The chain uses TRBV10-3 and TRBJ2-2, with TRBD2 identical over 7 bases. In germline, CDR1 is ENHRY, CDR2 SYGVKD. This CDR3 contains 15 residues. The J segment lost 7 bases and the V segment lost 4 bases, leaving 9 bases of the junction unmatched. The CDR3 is CAISALGLYNGELFF. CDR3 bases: TGTGCCATCAGTGCCTTGGGACTATATAACGGGGAGCTGTTTTTT.

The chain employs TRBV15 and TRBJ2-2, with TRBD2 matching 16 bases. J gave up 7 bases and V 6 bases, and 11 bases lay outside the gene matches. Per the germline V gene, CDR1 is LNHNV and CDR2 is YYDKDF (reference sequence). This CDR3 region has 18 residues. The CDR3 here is CATSPGGLAGGPDGELFF. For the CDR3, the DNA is TGTGCCACCAGTCCCGGGGGACTAGCGGGAGGGCCGGACGGGGAGCTGTTTTTT.

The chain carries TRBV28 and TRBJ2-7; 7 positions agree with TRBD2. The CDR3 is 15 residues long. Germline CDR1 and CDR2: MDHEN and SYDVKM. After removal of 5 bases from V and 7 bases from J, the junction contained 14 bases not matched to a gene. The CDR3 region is CASSGTSAQPLEQYF. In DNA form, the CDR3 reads TGTGCCAGCAGTGGAACTAGCGCCCAGCCCTTGGAGCAGTACTTC.

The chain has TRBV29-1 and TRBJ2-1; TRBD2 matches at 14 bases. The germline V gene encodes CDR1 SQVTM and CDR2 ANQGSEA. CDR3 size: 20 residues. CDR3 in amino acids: CSLLPAGLGLAGVRRDEQFF. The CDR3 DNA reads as TGCAGTCTCCTCCCGGCCGGTTTGGGACTAGCGGGAGTAAGACGGGATGAGCAGTTCTTC.

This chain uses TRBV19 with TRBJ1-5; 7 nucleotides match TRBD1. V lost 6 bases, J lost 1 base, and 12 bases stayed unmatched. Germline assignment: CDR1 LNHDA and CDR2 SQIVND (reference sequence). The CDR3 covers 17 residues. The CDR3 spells CASSEDFQGGSNQPQHF. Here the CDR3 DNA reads TGTGCCAGTAGCGAAGATTTCCAGGGGGGGAGCAATCAGCCCCAGCATTTT.

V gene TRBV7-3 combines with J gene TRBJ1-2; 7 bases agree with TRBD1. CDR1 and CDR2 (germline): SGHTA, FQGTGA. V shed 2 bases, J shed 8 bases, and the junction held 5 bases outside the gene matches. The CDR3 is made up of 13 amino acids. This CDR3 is CASSLRQGGGYTF. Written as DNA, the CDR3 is TGTGCCAGCAGCTTACGACAGGGTGGCGGCTACACCTTC. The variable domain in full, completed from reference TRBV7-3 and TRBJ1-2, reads GAGVSQTPSNKVTEKGKYVELRCDPISGHTALYWYRQSLGQGPEFLIYFQGTGAADDSGLPNDRFFAVRPEGSVSTLKIQRTERGDSAVYLCASSLRQGGGYTFGSGTRLTVV.

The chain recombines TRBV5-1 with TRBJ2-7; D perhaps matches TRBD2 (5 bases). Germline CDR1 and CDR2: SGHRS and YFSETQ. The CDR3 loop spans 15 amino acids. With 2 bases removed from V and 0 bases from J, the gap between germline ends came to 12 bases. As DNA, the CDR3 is TGCGCCAGCAGCTTTAAGTCAGAGGGCTCCTACGAGCAGTACTTC. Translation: CASSFKSEGSYEQYF.

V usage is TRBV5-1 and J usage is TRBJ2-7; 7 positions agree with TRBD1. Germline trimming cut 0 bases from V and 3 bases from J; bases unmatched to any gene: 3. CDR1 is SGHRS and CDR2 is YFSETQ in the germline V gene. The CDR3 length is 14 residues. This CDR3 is CASSLEGQLYEQYF. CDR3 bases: TGCGCCAGCAGCTTGGAGGGACAGCTCTACGAGCAGTACTTC.

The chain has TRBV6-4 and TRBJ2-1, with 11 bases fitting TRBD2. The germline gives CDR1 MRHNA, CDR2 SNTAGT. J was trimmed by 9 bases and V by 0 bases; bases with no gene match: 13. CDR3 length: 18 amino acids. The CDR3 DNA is TGTGCCAGCAGTGACTCGAATTTAGGACTAGCGGGTTGGACTGAGCAGTTCTTC. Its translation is CASSDSNLGLAGWTEQFF.

CDR3 region: CASLPSGTANTEAFF. DNA for the CDR3: TGTGCCAGCTTACCTTCTGGGACGGCGAACACTGAAGCTTTCTTT. The rearrangement links TRBV18 to TRBJ1-1, with a tentative D call TRBD1 (5 bases). The CDR3 loop spans 15 amino acids. Germline CDR1 reads KGHSH; CDR2 reads LQKENI. V was clipped by 7 bases and J by 1 base, with 16 bases between them.

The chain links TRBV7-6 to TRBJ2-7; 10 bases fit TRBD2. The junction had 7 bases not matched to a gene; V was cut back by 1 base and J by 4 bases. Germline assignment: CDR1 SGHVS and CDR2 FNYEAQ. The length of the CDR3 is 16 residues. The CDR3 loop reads CASSLGASGGSYEQYF. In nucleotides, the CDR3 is TGTGCCAGCAGCTTAGGGGCTAGCGGGGGATCTTACGAGCAGTACTTC. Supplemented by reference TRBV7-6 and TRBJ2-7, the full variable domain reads GAGVSQSPRYKVTKRGQDVALRCDPISGHVSLYWYRQALGQGPEFLTYFNYEAQQDKSGLPNDRFSAERPEGSISTLTIQRTEQRDSAMYRCASSLGASGGSYEQYFGPGTRLTVT.